The 24 T cell receptor beta chains in this list originate from one sample, sequenced in a study of molecular identifiers for immune sequencing clone quantification. TCRdb re-analysed the PCR reads in MiXCR, keeping a single row per CDR3 protein. The table includes 79,000 or so distinct CDR3 sequences, around 25% detected once. Sequencing used naive CD8+ T cells from blood, with Jurkat cell RNA spiked in. Noted subset: FACS-sorted CD8+CD4-CCR7+CD45RA+ naive T cells. The receptors were sampled from a human donor in good health. Some libraries in this study had Jurkat cell RNA spiked in.

This clonotype was counted ten times or more. The chain links TRBV7-2 to TRBJ2-7; 8 positions agree with TRBD1. This CDR3 has 14 residues. The germline gives CDR1 SGHTA, CDR2 FQGNSA. Trimming removed 1 base from V and 3 bases from J; junction bases left unmatched: 2. The CDR3 nucleotides are TGTGCCAGCAGCTTAGAAGACAGGGGCTACGAGCAGTACTTC. It translates to CASSLEDRGYEQYF.

In its sample, this clonotype was seen many times. This sequence joins TRBV6-2 or TRBV6-3 and TRBJ2-7; D is ambiguous. The germline CDR1 and CDR2 sequences are MNHEY and SVGEGT. The ends were cut back, 5 bases at V and 0 bases at J, with 8 bases in the middle. CDR3 size: 13 residues. The CDR3, as DNA: TGTGCCAGCAGTACGCGGAGCTCCTACGAGCAGTACTTC. This sequence encodes CASSTRSSYEQYF.

This rearrangement joins TRBV19 to TRBJ2-1; D may correspond to TRBD1 or TRBD2 (5 bases each). The length of the CDR3 is 14 residues. V was shortened by 3 bases and J by 2 bases, with 8 bases between the two germline ends. Germline V gene data show CDR1 as LNHDA and CDR2 as SQIVND (reference sequence). The CDR3 region has the DNA TGTGCCAGTAGTATTCCGGGACCCTACAATGAGCAGTTCTTC. Translating it yields CASSIPGPYNEQFF.

This clonotype was seen ten or more times. CDR3 nucleotide sequence: TGCAGTGCTAGACAGGGGGAAGCTTTCTTT. Translated: CSARQGEAFF. This chain links TRBV20-1 with TRBJ1-1, with D perhaps TRBD1 (6 bases). V was pared by 2 bases and J by 8 bases, with 6 bases between. This CDR3 spans 10 amino acids. Germline values: CDR1 DFQATT, CDR2 SNEGSKA (reference sequence).

The rearrangement joins TRBV5-5 to TRBJ2-3; weak D call: TRBD1 (6 bases). In germline, CDR1 is SGHKS, CDR2 YYEKEE (reference sequence). The CDR3 extends over 16 amino acids. V gave up 4 bases and J gave up 0 bases, with 15 bases separating them. The CDR3 sequence: CASSPLGTTSTDTQYF. Written as DNA, the CDR3 is TGTGCCAGCAGCCCCCTTGGGACAACTAGCACAGATACGCAGTATTTT.

The V gene is TRBV6-6, the J gene TRBJ1-1, with unresolved D. V was clipped by 0 bases and J by 3 bases, with 11 bases between them. The CDR3 is 15 residues long. The germline gives CDR1 MNHNY, CDR2 SVGAGI (reference sequence). The CDR3 spells CASSYSPPPYTEAFF. CDR3 nucleotide sequence: TGTGCCAGCAGTTACTCGCCCCCCCCATACACTGAAGCTTTCTTT.

This clonotype has only a few counts. This chain connects TRBV7-9 to TRBJ2-3, with 9 bases that match TRBD2. V was clipped by 7 bases and J by 11 bases; unmatched bases: 13. There are 14 residues in the CDR3. Germline V gene sequence: CDR1 SEHNR, CDR2 FQNEAQ (reference sequence). The CDR3 region is CASTPGGGANVQYF. The CDR3 DNA reads TGTGCCAGCACCCCCGGCGGGGGGGCCAATGTGCAGTATTTT. The full variable domain, its missing parts supplied by reference TRBV7-9 and TRBJ2-3, is DTGVSQNPRHKITKRGQNVTFRCDPISEHNRLYWYRQTLGQGPEFLTYFQNEAQLEKSRLLSDRFSAERPKGSFSTLEIQRTEQGDSAMYLCASTPGGGANVQYFGPGTRLTVL.

This clonotype was counted at least ten times. This sequence joins TRBV7-2 and TRBJ2-7, with 10 positions matching TRBD1. This CDR3 is built from 14 residues. V lost 4 bases and J lost 2; bases outside the gene matches: 2. Germline V gene data show CDR1 as SGHTA and CDR2 as FQGNSA. The CDR3 reads CASSWGTGAYEQYF. CDR3 DNA sequence: TGTGCCAGCAGCTGGGGGACAGGGGCCTACGAGCAGTACTTC.

This clonotype was recorded at least ten times. The chain employs TRBV5-6 and TRBJ2-1; 7 bases align to TRBD1. The CDR3 consists of 16 residues. The V segment lost 2 bases and the J segment 0 bases; nucleotides outside the gene matches: 5. CDR1 is SGHDT, CDR2 YYEEEE, per germline. CDR3 loop: CASSLDRVVSYNEQFF. DNA for the CDR3: TGTGCCAGCAGCTTAGACAGGGTAGTCTCCTACAATGAGCAGTTCTTC. The full variable domain, in which reference TRBV5-6 and TRBJ2-1 provide the parts outside the CDR3, is DAGVTQSPTHLIKTRGQQVTLRCSPKSGHDTVSWYQQALGQGPQFIFQYYEEEERQRGNFPDRFSGHQFPNYSSELNVNALLLGDSALYLCASSLDRVVSYNEQFFGPGTRLTVL.

This clonotype was counted between two and nine times. V and J are TRBV19 and TRBJ2-7; unclear D gene. Trimming left V 4 bases short and J 2 bases short, with 12 bases between. The length of the CDR3 is 14 residues. Germline V lookup: CDR1 LNHDA, CDR2 SQIVND (reference sequence). CDR3: CASSSSLGPYEQYF. In DNA form, the CDR3 reads TGTGCCAGTAGTAGCAGTCTCGGCCCCTACGAGCAGTACTTC.

As for this clonotype: This may stem from a read error, because a much larger clone lies one nucleotide away. The chain carries TRBV2 and TRBJ2-3; D gene uncertain. The germline CDR1 and CDR2 sequences are SNHLY and FYNNEI. Trimming removed 5 bases from V and 5 bases from J, with 17 bases in between. CDR3 length: 15 amino acids. CDR3 nucleotide sequence: TGTGCCAGCAGTCTGTCTTTTCTCCGTCAAGATACGCAGTATTTT. This sequence encodes CASSLSFLRQDTQYF. The whole variable domain, remainder taken from reference TRBV2 and TRBJ2-3, is EPEVTQTPSHQVTQMGQEVILRCVPISNHLYFYWYRQILGQKVEFLVSFYNNEISEKSEIFDDQFSVERPDGSNFTLKIRSTKLEDSAMYFCASSLSFLRQDTQYFGPGTRLTVL.

This clonotype was recorded many times. V and J are TRBV9 and TRBJ2-5; 7 nucleotides line up with TRBD1. V shed 5 bases, J shed 1 base, and the junction held 5 bases outside the gene matches. The CDR3 totals 14 residues. Germline CDR1 reads SGDLS; CDR2 reads YYNGEE. DNA of the CDR3: TGTGCCAGCAGTAAGACAGGGCTCCAAGAGACCCAGTACTTC. Translated, it gives CASSKTGLQETQYF.

As regards this clonotype: A much larger clone differs from this one at a single base, so this may be a read error. The chain employs TRBV13 and TRBJ2-3; no clear D. This CDR3 is built from 16 residues. Per germline, CDR1 PRHDT and CDR2 FYEKMQ (reference sequence). For the CDR3, the DNA is TGTGCCCGCAGCTTAGGTCCGAATCTCCGCACAGATACGCAGTATTTT. It codes for CARSLGPNLRTDTQYF.

This clonotype was observed many times. The J gene is TRBJ2-3, the V gene TRBV2, with 13 positions matching TRBD2. CDR1 is SNHLY and CDR2 is FYNNEI in the germline V gene. With 6 bases clipped from V and 2 bases from J, the junction kept 5 bases outside the gene matches. The CDR3 covers 16 residues. The chain's CDR3 is CASRSGLAGLTDTQYF. In DNA, the CDR3 is TGTGCCAGCAGGTCGGGACTAGCGGGACTCACAGATACGCAGTATTTT.

The chain combines TRBV19 with TRBJ2-3, with TRBD1 matching 12 bases. In germline, CDR1 is LNHDA, CDR2 SQIVND (reference sequence). The CDR3 totals 15 residues. With 4 bases clipped from V and 5 bases from J, the junction kept 4 bases outside the gene matches. CDR3 DNA sequence: TGTGCCAGTAGTACGGGACAGGGGGCTGGAGATACGCAGTATTTT. Protein product: CASSTGQGAGDTQYF.

The rearrangement uses TRBV6-1 and TRBJ2-7, with 9 bases that match TRBD1. The length of the CDR3 is 16 residues. J was trimmed by 2 bases and V by 2 bases; bases with no gene match: 7. Germline values: CDR1 MNHNS, CDR2 SASEGT. The CDR3 spells CASSELAGTGTYEQYF. As DNA, the CDR3 is TGTGCCAGCAGTGAATTGGCCGGGACAGGGACCTACGAGCAGTACTTC.

This clonotype appeared a few times. A much larger clone is a single base away; this may be a read error. This chain connects TRBV28 to TRBJ2-3; the match to TRBD1 covers 7 bases. Germline-derived CDR1 and CDR2 are MDHEN and SYDVKM. The CDR3 is made up of 15 amino acids. With V trimmed by 8 bases and J by 1 base, 9 bases remained unmatched. The CDR3: CASLLRGPGTDTQYF. In DNA form, the CDR3 reads TGTGCCAGCCTCCTGAGGGGGCCGGGCACAGATACGCAGTATTTT.

This chain joins TRBV4-3 and TRBJ2-7, with D maybe TRBD1 (5 bases). Germline assignment: CDR1 LGHNA and CDR2 YSLEER. V was cut by 2 bases and J by 4 bases, with 15 bases left in between. This CDR3 has 15 amino acids. CDR3 DNA: TGCGCCAGCAGCCAATCTGGACAAGCTCCATACGAGCAGTACTTC. This sequence encodes CASSQSGQAPYEQYF.

This clonotype was seen ten or more times. The chain recombines TRBV29-1 with TRBJ2-2; D possibly matches TRBD1 or TRBD2 (5 bases each). Between the trimmed V and J ends, which lost 3 bases and 5 bases, there was a span of 13 bases. Germline V gene lookup returns CDR1 SQVTM and CDR2 ANQGSEA. The CDR3 extends over 14 amino acids. CDR3 sequence: CSVDMGRMTGELFF. CDR3 sequence (DNA): TGCAGCGTTGACATGGGACGGATGACCGGGGAGCTGTTTTTT.

At least ten counts were recorded for this clonotype. CDR3 residues: CASSLAITERNEQFF. DNA of the CDR3: TGTGCCAGCAGCTTAGCTATCACCGAACGGAATGAGCAGTTCTTC. The chain links TRBV7-6 to TRBJ2-1; D is undetermined. Germline CDR1 reads SGHVS; CDR2 reads FNYEAQ. Trimming took off 0 bases at V and 7 bases at J, with 13 bases between the two ends. The CDR3 sequence is 15 residues long. Full variable domain (missing parts from reference TRBV7-6 and TRBJ2-1): GAGVSQSPRYKVTKRGQDVALRCDPISGHVSLYWYRQALGQGPEFLTYFNYEAQQDKSGLPNDRFSAERPEGSISTLTIQRTEQRDSAMYRCASSLAITERNEQFFGPGTRLTVL.

This clonotype showed up just a few times. The J gene is TRBJ2-2, the V gene TRBV12-3 or TRBV12-4; possibly TRBD2 for D (5 bases). The CDR3 length is 14 residues. The V gene lost 5 bases and the J gene lost 5 bases, with 12 bases spanning the gap. The CDR3 coding sequence is TGTGCCAGCAGTCCGGGCCCGGGGACCGGGGAGCTGTTTTTT. This encodes CASSPGPGTGELFF.

This clonotype was recorded many times. V usage is TRBV4-1 and J usage is TRBJ2-7; D is perhaps TRBD1 (6 bases). In germline, CDR1 is MGHRA, CDR2 YSYEKL. CDR3 length: 16 amino acids. CDR3 bases: TGCGCGGGGCAGCCAACCGGGACACCCGTGCTCCGCGAGCAGTACTTC. Amino acids: CAGQPTGTPVLREQYF.

This clonotype was counted at least ten times. The rearrangement links TRBV19 to TRBJ2-3; either TRBD1 or TRBD2 may fit D (5 bases each). The V gene's germline CDR1 is LNHDA and CDR2 SQIVND (reference sequence). V was trimmed by 3 bases and J by 0 bases, leaving 10 bases between them. The CDR3 covers 15 residues. The CDR3 region is CASSMGRDSTDTQYF. CDR3 bases: TGTGCCAGTAGTATGGGACGGGATAGCACAGATACGCAGTATTTT.

This clonotype was found many times. The chain carries TRBV29-1 and TRBJ2-3; 9 nucleotides align to TRBD2. With V trimmed by 0 bases and J by 0 bases, 1 base remained unmatched. This CDR3 contains 15 residues. Germline V lookup: CDR1 SQVTM, CDR2 ANQGSEA. CDR3 region: CSVEDGTSSTDTQYF. The CDR3 DNA reads as TGCAGCGTTGAAGACGGGACTAGCAGCACAGATACGCAGTATTTT.